A single sample gave rise to the 23 T cell receptor beta chains below, sequenced in a study of blood T cell repertoires in COVID-19. TCRdb's table, derived via immunoSEQ multiplex PCR, lists solely in-frame clones and lacks some. Found here are around 200,000 clones, 80% to 90% of them singletons; the top ten hold 0.72%. The sample taken for sequencing was peripheral blood. The source is a middle-aged man with acute or convalescent COVID-19.

The chain employs TRBV11-3 and TRBJ2-5; a possible D gene is TRBD1 (5 bases). Germline CDR1 is SGHNT and CDR2 is YENEEA. The CDR3 runs to 12 residues. V shed 8 bases and J shed 5 bases, with 12 bases lying between them. In DNA, the CDR3 is TGTGCCAGCCCCCGACAGCTGGAGACCCAGTACTTC. It codes for CASPRQLETQYF.

The V gene is TRBV6-5, the J gene TRBJ1-6; D is perhaps TRBD1 (5 bases). V was shortened by 7 bases and J by 4 bases, with 14 bases between the two germline ends. The CDR3 extends over 15 amino acids. The germline V gene encodes CDR1 MNHEY and CDR2 SVGAGI. The CDR3 region is CASTRGTPYNSPLHF. CDR3 DNA: TGTGCCAGCACCCGGGGGACCCCTTATAATTCACCCCTCCACTTT.

CDR3 in amino acids: CASSPPGLRMQETQYF. Here the CDR3 DNA reads TGTGCCAGCTCACCACCGGGGCTTCGAATGCAAGAGACCCAGTACTTC. The chain employs TRBV18 and TRBJ2-5; the D gene is possibly TRBD1 (5 bases). V was shortened by 0 bases and J by 2 bases, with 13 bases between the two germline ends. Germline CDR1 is KGHSH and CDR2 is LQKENI. The CDR3 totals 16 residues.

The chain is built from TRBV24-1 and TRBJ2-7; 7 nucleotides line up with TRBD1. V was clipped by 8 bases and J by 2 bases; unmatched bases: 2. Germline V gene sequence: CDR1 KGHDR, CDR2 SFDVKD. The CDR3 is 12 amino acids. The CDR3 region is CATTGTAYEQYF. CDR3 bases: TGTGCCACCACGGGGACAGCCTACGAGCAGTACTTC.

The gene calls are TRBV6-6 and TRBJ2-5; possibly TRBD2 for D (5 bases). Germline V CDR1 and CDR2: MNHNY, SVGAGI (reference sequence). There are 13 residues in the CDR3. The V and J ends lost 8 bases and 3 bases respectively, with 13 bases between them. CDR3 sequence reads: CASGIGKEETQYF. CDR3 in DNA: TGTGCCAGCGGAATCGGGAAGGAAGAGACCCAGTACTTC.

The V and J genes are TRBV15 and TRBJ2-1, with no clear D. The V gene lost 0 bases and the J gene lost 6 bases, with 6 bases spanning the gap. Germline assignment: CDR1 LNHNV and CDR2 YYDKDF (reference sequence). The CDR3 length is 13 residues. The CDR3 loop is CATSRDHGNEQFF. The CDR3 bases are TGTGCCACCAGCAGAGATCACGGCAATGAGCAGTTCTTC. Together with reference TRBV15 and TRBJ2-1, the CDR3 gives the full variable domain: DAMVIQNPRYQVTQFGKPVTLSCSQTLNHNVMYWYQQKSSQAPKLLFHYYDKDFNNEADTPDNFQSRRPNTSFCFLDIRSPGLGDTAMYLCATSRDHGNEQFFGPGTRLTVL.

CDR3 region: CASSPPSGVNTEAFF. The CDR3 nucleotides are TGTGCCAGCTCACCACCGTCAGGGGTGAACACTGAAGCTTTCTTT. The V call is TRBV18, the J call TRBJ1-1; D possibly corresponds to TRBD1 (6 bases). The V end lost 0 bases, the J end lost 0 bases, and 8 bases lay between the germline ends. In germline, CDR1 is KGHSH, CDR2 LQKENI. The CDR3 loop spans 15 amino acids.

This clone was seen a single time. The chain recombines TRBV12-3 or TRBV12-4 with TRBJ1-1; D remains unclear. V lost 0 bases and J 5 bases, leaving 7 bases between the germline ends. The CDR3 has 13 amino acids. As DNA, the CDR3 is TGTGCCAGCAGTTTAGCAGAACAGACTGAAGCTTTCTTT. It yields the protein CASSLAEQTEAFF.

The V and J genes are TRBV7-2 and TRBJ1-5, with D uncertain. Germline CDR1 is SGHTA and CDR2 is FQGNSA. The V end lost 6 bases, the J end lost 5 bases, and 11 bases lay between the germline ends. This CDR3 contains 13 residues. The CDR3 coding sequence is TGTGCCAGCAGGCCCCACGGAGATCAGCCCCAGCATTTT. Amino acid sequence: CASRPHGDQPQHF.

The CDR3 nucleotides read TGCAGCGTTGAAGATGGGGGGAATGAGCAGTTCTTC. Translation gives CSVEDGGNEQFF. V gene TRBV29-1 combines with J gene TRBJ2-1; D perhaps matches TRBD2 (6 bases). V was trimmed by 0 bases and J by 7 bases, leaving 7 bases between them. The CDR3 has 12 amino acids. The germline gives CDR1 SQVTM, CDR2 ANQGSEA.

The chain employs TRBV4-1 and TRBJ1-5; 7 bases are a match to TRBD1. The germline gives CDR1 MGHRA, CDR2 YSYEKL. The CDR3 runs to 14 residues. V lost 2 bases to trimming and J lost 8 bases; unmatched junction nucleotides: 6. The CDR3 DNA reads as TGCGCCAGCAGCCAAAGGACAGGTCCGGAGCCCCAGCATTTT. It yields the protein CASSQRTGPEPQHF.

This chain links TRBV19 with TRBJ2-7; no reliable D call. The CDR3 is 14 amino acids. V was pared by 9 bases and J by 7 bases, with 22 bases between. The germline gives CDR1 LNHDA, CDR2 SQIVND (reference sequence). CDR3 amino acids: CASPHPGATREQYF. CDR3 sequence (DNA): TGTGCCAGCCCACATCCGGGTGCCACGCGGGAGCAGTACTTC.

V usage is TRBV30 and J usage is TRBJ2-1; 10 bases agree with TRBD1. V gave up 3 bases and J gave up 1 base; unmatched junction bases: 0. Per the germline V gene, CDR1 is GTSNPN and CDR2 is SVGIG (reference sequence). CDR3 size: 14 residues. CDR3 DNA: TGTGCCTGGAGGGACAGGGGGTCCTACAATGAGCAGTTCTTC. It translates to CAWRDRGSYNEQFF.

In regard to this clone: An end of the junction differs from the germline gene, which may be a read error. This sequence joins TRBV3-1 (or the pseudogene TRBV3-2) and TRBJ2-7; possibly TRBD1 for D (6 bases). Germline CDR1 is LGHDT and CDR2 is YNNKEL (reference sequence). The CDR3 sequence is 14 residues long. The CDR3 DNA sequence: TGTGCCAGCAGCCTCCGGACAGTCTCCAACGAGCAGTACTTC. Its translation: CASSLRTVSNEQYF.

This clone was detected only once. The V gene is TRBV12-2, the J gene TRBJ2-6; the table's TRBD1 call for D was not verified on the DNA. TRBV12-2 is labeled a pseudogene. This CDR3 comprises 15 residues. The CDR3 DNA follows: TGTGCAAGTCGCTCACGACACTCTGGGGCCAACGTCCTGACTTTC. This codes for CASRSRHSGANVLTF.

The J gene is TRBJ2-7, the V gene TRBV12-3 or TRBV12-4, with TRBD2 identical over 8 bases. CDR3 length: 12 amino acids. V was clipped by 4 bases and J by 9 bases; unmatched bases: 5. In DNA, the CDR3 is TGTGCCAGCAGTTCGAGCGGGAGCGTGCAGTACTTC. Translated: CASSSSGSVQYF.

This rearrangement joins TRBV5-1 to TRBJ1-1; tentative D call: TRBD1 (6 bases). CDR1 SGHRS and CDR2 YFSETQ come from the germline V gene. The length of the CDR3 is 14 residues. V lost 5 bases and J 5 bases, leaving 16 bases between the germline ends. The CDR3 bases are TGCGCCAGCAGTTTCGGGGGGGCGATAACTGAAGCTTTCTTT. This codes for CASSFGGAITEAFF.

This clone has a single count. The CDR3 bases are TGTGCCACCAGCCGGGGGGGACAAGCGAACACTGAAGCTTTCTTT. Protein sequence: CATSRGGQANTEAFF. This chain links TRBV15 with TRBJ1-1; a possible D gene is TRBD1 (6 bases). Germline CDR1 and CDR2: LNHNV and YYDKDF (reference sequence). Trimming stripped 5 bases from V and 1 base from J, with 14 bases between. The CDR3 totals 15 residues.

The rearrangement links TRBV29-1 to TRBJ1-2; 10 nucleotides match TRBD1. V shed 1 base and J 5 bases; nucleotides not matched to a gene: 13. This CDR3 is built from 17 residues. Germline-derived CDR1 and CDR2 are SQVTM and ANQGSEA. In DNA form, the CDR3 reads TGCAGCGTTGAAGCCCCCCAGGGGACAGGGGATCGATATGGCTACACCTTC. It yields the protein CSVEAPQGTGDRYGYTF.

This rearrangement joins TRBV6-5 to TRBJ1-1, with a possible D match to TRBD1 (6 bases). The V end lost 7 bases, the J end lost 3 bases, and 15 bases lay between the germline ends. Germline V gives CDR1 MNHEY, CDR2 SVGAGI. There are 14 residues in the CDR3. This CDR3 reads CASTGGGFDTEAFF. The CDR3 nucleotides read TGTGCCAGCACCGGGGGGGGCTTCGACACTGAAGCTTTCTTT.

The gene calls are TRBV30 and TRBJ1-5; D gene uncertain. The CDR3 consists of 14 residues. Looked up from germline, CDR1 is GTSNPN and CDR2 is SVGIG (reference sequence). Trimming took off 2 bases at V and 4 bases at J, with 12 bases between the two ends. DNA of the CDR3: TGTGCCTGGAGTCCCCGCCCGGTTAATCAGCCCCAGCATTTT. Translated, it gives CAWSPRPVNQPQHF.

This chain links TRBV7-9 with TRBJ2-2; no clear D gene. The CDR3 is 13 amino acids. Trimming cost V 5 bases and J 7 bases, with 11 bases left between them. Germline CDR1 SEHNR, CDR2 FQNEAQ (reference sequence). CDR3 bases: TGTGCCAGCAGCCCCTTGGTAGTCGGGGAGCTGTTTTTT. Protein product: CASSPLVVGELFF.

The genes are TRBV19 and TRBJ2-1; tentative D call: TRBD2 (6 bases). Germline CDR1 LNHDA, CDR2 SQIVND (reference sequence). V dropped 5 bases and J dropped 9 bases, with 23 bases sitting between them. The CDR3 loop spans 16 amino acids. The CDR3 loop reads CASSRNRGGPEGEQFF. The CDR3 DNA follows: TGTGCCAGTAGTCGGAACCGGGGAGGCCCTGAAGGTGAGCAGTTCTTC.